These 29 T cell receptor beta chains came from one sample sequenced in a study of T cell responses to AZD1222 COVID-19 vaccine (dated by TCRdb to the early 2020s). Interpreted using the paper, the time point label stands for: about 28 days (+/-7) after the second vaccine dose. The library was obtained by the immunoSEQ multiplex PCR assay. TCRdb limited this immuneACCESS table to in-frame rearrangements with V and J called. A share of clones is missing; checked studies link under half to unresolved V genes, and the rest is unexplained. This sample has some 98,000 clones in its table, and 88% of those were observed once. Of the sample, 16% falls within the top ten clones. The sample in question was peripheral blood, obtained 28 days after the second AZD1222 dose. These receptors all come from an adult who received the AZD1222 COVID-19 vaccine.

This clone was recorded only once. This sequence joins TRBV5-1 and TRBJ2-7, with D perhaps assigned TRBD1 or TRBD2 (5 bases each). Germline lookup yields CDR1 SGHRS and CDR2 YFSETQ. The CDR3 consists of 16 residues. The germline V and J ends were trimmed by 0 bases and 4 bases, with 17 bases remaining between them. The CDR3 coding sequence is TGCGCCAGCAGCTTGGTGCCGGGTGGGGGTCGTTACGAGCAGTACTTC. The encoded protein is CASSLVPGGGRYEQYF. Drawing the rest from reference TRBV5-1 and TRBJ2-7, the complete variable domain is KAGVTQTPRYLIKTRGQQVTLSCSPISGHRSVSWYQQTPGQGLQFLFEYFSETQRNKGNFPGRFSGRQFSNSRSEMNVSTLELGDSALYLCASSLVPGGGRYEQYFGPGTRLTVT.

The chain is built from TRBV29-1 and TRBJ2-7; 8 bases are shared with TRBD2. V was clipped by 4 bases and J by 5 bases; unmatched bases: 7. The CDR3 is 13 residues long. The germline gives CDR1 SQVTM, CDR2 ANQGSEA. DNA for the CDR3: TGCAGCGTTGGGGGAGCGGGAGCGAACGAGCAGTACTTC. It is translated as CSVGGAGANEQYF.

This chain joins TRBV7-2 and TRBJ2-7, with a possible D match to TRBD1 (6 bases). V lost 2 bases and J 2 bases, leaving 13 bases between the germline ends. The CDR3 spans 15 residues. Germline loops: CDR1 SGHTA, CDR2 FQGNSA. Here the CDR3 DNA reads TGTGCCAGCAGCTTAAGGGCAGGGGACACCTACGAGCAGTACTTC. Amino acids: CASSLRAGDTYEQYF. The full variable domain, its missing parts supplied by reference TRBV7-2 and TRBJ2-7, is GAGVSQSPSNKVTEKGKDVELRCDPISGHTALYWYRQSLGQGLEFLIYFQGNSAPDKSGLPSDRFSAERTGGSVSTLTIQRTQQEDSAVYLCASSLRAGDTYEQYFGPGTRLTVT.

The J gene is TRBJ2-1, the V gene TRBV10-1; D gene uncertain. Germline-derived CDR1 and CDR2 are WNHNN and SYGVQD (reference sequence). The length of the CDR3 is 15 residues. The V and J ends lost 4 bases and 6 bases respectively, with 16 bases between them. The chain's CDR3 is CASSAQDGYSNEQFF. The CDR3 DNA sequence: TGCGCCAGCAGTGCCCAGGACGGGTACTCCAATGAGCAGTTCTTC.

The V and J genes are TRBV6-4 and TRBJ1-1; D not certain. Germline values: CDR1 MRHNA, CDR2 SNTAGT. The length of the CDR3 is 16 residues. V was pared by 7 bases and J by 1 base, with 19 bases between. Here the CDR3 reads CASTTIFYGGNTEAFF. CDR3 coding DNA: TGTGCCAGCACCACTATATTCTACGGCGGGAACACTGAAGCTTTCTTT.

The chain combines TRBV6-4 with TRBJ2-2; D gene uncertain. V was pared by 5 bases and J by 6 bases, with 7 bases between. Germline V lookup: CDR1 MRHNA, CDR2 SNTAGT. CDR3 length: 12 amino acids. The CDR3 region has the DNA TGTGCCAGCAGTAACCCGGCCGGGGAGCTGTTTTTT. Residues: CASSNPAGELFF.

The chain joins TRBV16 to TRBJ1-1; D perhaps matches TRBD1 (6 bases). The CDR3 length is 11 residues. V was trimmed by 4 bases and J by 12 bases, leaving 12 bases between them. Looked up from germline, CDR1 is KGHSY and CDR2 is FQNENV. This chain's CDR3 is CASSPHGQPFF. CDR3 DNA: TGTGCCAGCAGCCCACACGGACAGCCTTTCTTT.

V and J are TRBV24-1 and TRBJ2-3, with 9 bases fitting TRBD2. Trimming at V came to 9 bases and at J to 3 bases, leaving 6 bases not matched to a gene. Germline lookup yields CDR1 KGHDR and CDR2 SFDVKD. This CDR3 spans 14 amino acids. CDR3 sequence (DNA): TGTGCCACCGGCCTGGCGGGAGGGACAGATACGCAGTATTTT. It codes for CATGLAGGTDTQYF.

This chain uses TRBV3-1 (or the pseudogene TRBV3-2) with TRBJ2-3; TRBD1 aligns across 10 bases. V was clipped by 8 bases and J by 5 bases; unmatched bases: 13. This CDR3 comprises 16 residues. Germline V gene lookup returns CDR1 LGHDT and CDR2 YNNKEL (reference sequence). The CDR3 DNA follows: TGTGCCAGCGGCTTCCGCGGACAGGGGGGGATAGATACGCAGTATTTT. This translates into CASGFRGQGGIDTQYF.

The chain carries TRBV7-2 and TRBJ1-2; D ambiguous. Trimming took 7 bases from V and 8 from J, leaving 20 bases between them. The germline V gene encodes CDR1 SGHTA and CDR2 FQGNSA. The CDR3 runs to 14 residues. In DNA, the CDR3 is TGTGCCAGCACCCAAAGTAGGAGTCTAGAGGGCTACACCTTC. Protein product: CASTQSRSLEGYTF.

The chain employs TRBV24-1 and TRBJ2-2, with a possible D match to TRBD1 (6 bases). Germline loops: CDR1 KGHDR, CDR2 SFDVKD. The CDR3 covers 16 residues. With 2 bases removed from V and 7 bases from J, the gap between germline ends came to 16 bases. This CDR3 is CATSDSSGATRGELFF. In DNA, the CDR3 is TGTGCCACCAGTGATTCCTCAGGGGCAACTCGCGGGGAGCTGTTTTTT.

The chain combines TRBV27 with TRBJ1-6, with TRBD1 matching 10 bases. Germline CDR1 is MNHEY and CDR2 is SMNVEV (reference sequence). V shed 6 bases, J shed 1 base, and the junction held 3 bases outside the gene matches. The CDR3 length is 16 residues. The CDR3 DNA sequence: TGTGCCAGCAGACGACAGGGGGCTTCCTATAATTCACCCCTCCACTTT. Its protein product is CASRRQGASYNSPLHF.

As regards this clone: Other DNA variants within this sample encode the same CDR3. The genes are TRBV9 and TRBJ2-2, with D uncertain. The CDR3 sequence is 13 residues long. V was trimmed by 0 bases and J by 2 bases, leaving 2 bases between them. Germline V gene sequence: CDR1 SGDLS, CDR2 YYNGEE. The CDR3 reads CASSVENTGELFF. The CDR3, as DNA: TGTGCCAGCAGCGTAGAAAACACCGGGGAGCTGTTTTTT.

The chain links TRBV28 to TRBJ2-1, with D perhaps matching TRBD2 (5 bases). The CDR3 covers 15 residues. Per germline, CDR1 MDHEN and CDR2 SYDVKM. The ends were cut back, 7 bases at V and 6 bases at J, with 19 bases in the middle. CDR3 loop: CASTLSGGGSNEQFF. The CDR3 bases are TGTGCCAGCACTCTAAGCGGAGGCGGATCCAATGAGCAGTTCTTC.

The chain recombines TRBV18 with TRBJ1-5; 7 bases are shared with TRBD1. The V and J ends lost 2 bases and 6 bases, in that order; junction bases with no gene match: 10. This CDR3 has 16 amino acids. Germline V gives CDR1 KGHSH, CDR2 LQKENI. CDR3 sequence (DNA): TGTGCCAGCTCACCAACAGACAGGGACCGCGGTCAGCCCCAGCATTTT. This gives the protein CASSPTDRDRGQPQHF. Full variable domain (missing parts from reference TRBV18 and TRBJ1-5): NAGVMQNPRHLVRRRGQEARLRCSPMKGHSHVYWYRQLPEEGLKFMVYLQKENIIDESGMPKERFSAEFPKEGPSILRIQQVVRGDSAAYFCASSPTDRDRGQPQHFGDGTRLSIL.

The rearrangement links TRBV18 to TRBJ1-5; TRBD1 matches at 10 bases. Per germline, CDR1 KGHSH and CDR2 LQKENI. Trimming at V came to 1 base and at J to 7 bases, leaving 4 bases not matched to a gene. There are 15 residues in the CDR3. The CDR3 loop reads CASSPQGQGGQPQHF. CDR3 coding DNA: TGTGCCAGCTCACCACAAGGACAGGGGGGACAGCCCCAGCATTTT.

The CDR3 nucleotides are TGTGCCAGTAGTGGGTACGGGACACGGAAAACTGAAGCTTTCTTT. Amino acids: CASSGYGTRKTEAFF. V gene TRBV19 combines with J gene TRBJ1-1, with TRBD1 as a possible D gene (6 bases). V lost 5 bases, J lost 5 bases, and 18 bases lay in between. Germline assignment: CDR1 LNHDA and CDR2 SQIVND (reference sequence). The CDR3 spans 15 residues.

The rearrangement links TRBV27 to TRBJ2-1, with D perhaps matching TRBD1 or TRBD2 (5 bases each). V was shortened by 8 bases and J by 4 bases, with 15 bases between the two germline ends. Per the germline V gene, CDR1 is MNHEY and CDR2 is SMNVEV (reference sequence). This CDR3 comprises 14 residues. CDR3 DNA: TGTGCCAGCCGGATGGGGCGGGCTTACAATGAGCAGTTCTTC. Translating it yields CASRMGRAYNEQFF.

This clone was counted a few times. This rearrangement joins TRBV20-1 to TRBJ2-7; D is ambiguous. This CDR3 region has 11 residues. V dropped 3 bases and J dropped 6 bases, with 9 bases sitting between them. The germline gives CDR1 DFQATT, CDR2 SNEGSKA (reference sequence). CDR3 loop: CSARSGFEQYF. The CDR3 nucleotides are TGCAGTGCTAGGTCGGGTTTCGAGCAGTACTTC.

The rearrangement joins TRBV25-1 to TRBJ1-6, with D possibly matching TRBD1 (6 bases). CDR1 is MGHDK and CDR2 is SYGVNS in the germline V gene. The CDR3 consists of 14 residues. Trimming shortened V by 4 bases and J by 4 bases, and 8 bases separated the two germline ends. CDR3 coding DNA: TGTGCCAGCAGTGGGACAGTTTATAATTCACCCCTCCACTTT. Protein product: CASSGTVYNSPLHF.

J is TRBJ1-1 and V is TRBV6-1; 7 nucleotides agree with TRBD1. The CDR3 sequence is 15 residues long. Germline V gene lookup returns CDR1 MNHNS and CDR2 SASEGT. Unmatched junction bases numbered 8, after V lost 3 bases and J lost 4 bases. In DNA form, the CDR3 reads TGTGCCAGCAGTGACCCCGACAGGGTATCCACTGAAGCTTTCTTT. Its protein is CASSDPDRVSTEAFF.

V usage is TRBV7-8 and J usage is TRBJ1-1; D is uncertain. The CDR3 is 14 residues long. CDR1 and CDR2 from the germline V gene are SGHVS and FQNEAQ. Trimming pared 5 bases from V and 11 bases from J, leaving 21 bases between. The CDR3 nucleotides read TGTGCCAGCAGCCCCGCAGCGTCCCCGCTTGGCGCTTTCTTT. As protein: CASSPAASPLGAFF.

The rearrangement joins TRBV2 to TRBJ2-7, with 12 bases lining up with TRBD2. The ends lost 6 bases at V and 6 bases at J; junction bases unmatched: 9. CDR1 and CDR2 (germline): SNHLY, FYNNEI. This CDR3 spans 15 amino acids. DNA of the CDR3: TGTGCCAGCAGCGTATCTTCTAGCGGGGGGGCCGAGCAGTACTTC. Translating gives CASSVSSSGGAEQYF.

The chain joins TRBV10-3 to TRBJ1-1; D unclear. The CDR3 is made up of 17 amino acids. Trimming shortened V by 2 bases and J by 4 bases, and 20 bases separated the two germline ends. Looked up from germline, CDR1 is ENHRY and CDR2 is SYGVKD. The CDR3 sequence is CAISEPPGRGGITEAFF. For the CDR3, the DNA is TGTGCCATCAGTGAGCCCCCCGGACGGGGAGGAATCACTGAAGCTTTCTTT.

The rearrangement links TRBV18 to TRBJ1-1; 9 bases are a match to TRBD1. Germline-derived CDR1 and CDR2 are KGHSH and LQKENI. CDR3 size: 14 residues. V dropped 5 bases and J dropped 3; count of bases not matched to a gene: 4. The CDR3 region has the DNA TGTGCCAGCTCATCGGGACAGGGTTACACTGAAGCTTTCTTT. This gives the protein CASSSGQGYTEAFF. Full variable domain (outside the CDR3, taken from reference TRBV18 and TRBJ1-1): NAGVMQNPRHLVRRRGQEARLRCSPMKGHSHVYWYRQLPEEGLKFMVYLQKENIIDESGMPKERFSAEFPKEGPSILRIQQVVRGDSAAYFCASSSGQGYTEAFFGQGTRLTVV.

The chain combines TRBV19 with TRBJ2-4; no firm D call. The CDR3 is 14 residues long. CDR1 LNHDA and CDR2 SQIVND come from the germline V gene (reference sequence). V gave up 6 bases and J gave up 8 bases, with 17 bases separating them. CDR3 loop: CASSSPRNGDIQYF. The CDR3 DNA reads TGTGCCAGTAGCTCCCCCAGGAATGGGGACATTCAGTACTTC.

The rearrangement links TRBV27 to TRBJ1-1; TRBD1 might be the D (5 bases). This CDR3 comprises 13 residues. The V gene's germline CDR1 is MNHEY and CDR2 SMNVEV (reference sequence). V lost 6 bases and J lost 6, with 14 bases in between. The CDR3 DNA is TGTGCCAGCAGCGGACGGGGGGTAGCTGAAGCTTTCTTT. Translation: CASSGRGVAEAFF.

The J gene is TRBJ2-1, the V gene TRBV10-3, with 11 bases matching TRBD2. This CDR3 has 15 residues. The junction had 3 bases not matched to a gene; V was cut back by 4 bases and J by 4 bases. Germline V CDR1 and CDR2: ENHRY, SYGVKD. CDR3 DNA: TGTGCCATCAGTGCACTAGCGGGAGTATACAATGAGCAGTTCTTC. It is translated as CAISALAGVYNEQFF.

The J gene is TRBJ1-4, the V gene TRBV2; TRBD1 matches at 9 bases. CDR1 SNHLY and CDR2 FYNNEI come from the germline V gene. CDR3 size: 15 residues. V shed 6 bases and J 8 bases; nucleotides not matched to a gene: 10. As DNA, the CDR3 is TGTGCCAGCAGCCCGGGGACAGGGATACTCGAAAAACTGTTTTTT. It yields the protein CASSPGTGILEKLFF. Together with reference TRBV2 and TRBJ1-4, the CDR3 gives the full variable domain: EPEVTQTPSHQVTQMGQEVILRCVPISNHLYFYWYRQILGQKVEFLVSFYNNEISEKSEIFDDQFSVERPDGSNFTLKIRSTKLEDSAMYFCASSPGTGILEKLFFGSGTQLSVL.